The source of this TCR beta chain is a study of CD8+CD57+ T cells in acquired aplastic anemia. TCR beta VDJ and CDR3 profiling used genomic DNA as template. TCRdb re-called the reads through MiXCR, storing one row per CDR3 protein. This table has about 210,000 distinct CDR3 sequences, around 60% appearing once. V was trimmed by 6 bases and J by 11 bases, leaving 24 bases between them. Germline V gives CDR1 DFQATT, CDR2 SNEGSKA (reference sequence). The CDR3 runs to 14 residues. The specimen was sorted CD4+, CD8+, or CD8+CD57+ T cells (not recorded which) from PBMCs. This sequence was found in a human donor in good health. The chain recombines TRBV20-1 with TRBJ2-3; the D gene is possibly TRBD2 (6 bases). The chain's CDR3 is CSAISGNSYNEQYF. CDR3 nucleotide sequence: TGCAGTGCCATTAGCGGAAACTCCTACAATGAGCAGTATTTT.